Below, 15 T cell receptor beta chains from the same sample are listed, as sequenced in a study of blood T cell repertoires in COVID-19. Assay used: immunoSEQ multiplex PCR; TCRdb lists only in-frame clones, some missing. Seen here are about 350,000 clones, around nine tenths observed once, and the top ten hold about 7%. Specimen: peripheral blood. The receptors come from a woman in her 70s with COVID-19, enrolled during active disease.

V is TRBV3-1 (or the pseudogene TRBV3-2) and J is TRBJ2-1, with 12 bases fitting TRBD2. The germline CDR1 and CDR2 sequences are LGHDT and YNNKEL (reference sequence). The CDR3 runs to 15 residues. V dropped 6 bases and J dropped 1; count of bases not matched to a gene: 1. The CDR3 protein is CASRGTSGSYNEQFF. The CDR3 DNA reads TGTGCCAGCAGGGGGACTAGCGGGTCCTACAATGAGCAGTTCTTC.

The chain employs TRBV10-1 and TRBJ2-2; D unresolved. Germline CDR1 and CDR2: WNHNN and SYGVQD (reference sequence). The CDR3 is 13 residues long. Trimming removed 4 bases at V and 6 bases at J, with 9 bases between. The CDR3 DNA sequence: TGCGCCAGCAGTGTGCGTTTACCCGGGGAGCTGTTTTTT. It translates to CASSVRLPGELFF.

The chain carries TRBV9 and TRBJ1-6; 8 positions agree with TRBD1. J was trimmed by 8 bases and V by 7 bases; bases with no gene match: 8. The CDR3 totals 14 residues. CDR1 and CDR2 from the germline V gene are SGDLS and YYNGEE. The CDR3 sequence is CASSLSGGDSPLHF. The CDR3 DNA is TGTGCCAGCTCCTTATCAGGGGGCGATTCACCCCTCCACTTT.

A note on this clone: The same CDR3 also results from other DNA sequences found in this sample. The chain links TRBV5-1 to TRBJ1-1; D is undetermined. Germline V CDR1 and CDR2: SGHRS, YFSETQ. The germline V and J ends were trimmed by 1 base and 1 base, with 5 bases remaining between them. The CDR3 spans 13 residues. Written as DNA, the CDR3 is TGCGCCAGCAGCTTGCAGTCGAACACTGAAGCTTTCTTT. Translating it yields CASSLQSNTEAFF.

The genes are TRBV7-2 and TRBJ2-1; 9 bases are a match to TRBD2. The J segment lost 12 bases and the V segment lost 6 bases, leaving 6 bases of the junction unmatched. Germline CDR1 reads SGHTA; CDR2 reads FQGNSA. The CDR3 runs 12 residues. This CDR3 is CASSFSGGPQFF. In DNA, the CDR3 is TGTGCCAGCAGTTTTAGCGGGGGCCCGCAGTTCTTC.

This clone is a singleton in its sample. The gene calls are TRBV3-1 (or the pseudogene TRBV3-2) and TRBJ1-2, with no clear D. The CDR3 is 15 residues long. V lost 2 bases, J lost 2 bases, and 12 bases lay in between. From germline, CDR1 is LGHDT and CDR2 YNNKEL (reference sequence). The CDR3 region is CASSQSLSQNYGYTF. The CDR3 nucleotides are TGTGCCAGCAGCCAAAGCCTATCACAGAACTATGGCTACACCTTC.

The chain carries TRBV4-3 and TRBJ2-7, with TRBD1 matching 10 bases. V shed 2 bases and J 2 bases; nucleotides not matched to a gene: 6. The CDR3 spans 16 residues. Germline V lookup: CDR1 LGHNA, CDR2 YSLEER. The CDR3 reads CASSQTPGTGAYEQYF. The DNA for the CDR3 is TGCGCCAGCAGCCAAACCCCCGGGACAGGGGCCTACGAGCAGTACTTC.

The CDR3 spells CASSPPPVSNQPQHF. The CDR3 DNA follows: TGTGCCAGCAGCCCGCCCCCAGTTAGCAATCAGCCCCAGCATTTT. This rearrangement joins TRBV21-1 to TRBJ1-5; the table's D call TRBD1 went unverified against the DNA. TRBV21-1 is tagged as a pseudogene. This CDR3 region has 15 residues.

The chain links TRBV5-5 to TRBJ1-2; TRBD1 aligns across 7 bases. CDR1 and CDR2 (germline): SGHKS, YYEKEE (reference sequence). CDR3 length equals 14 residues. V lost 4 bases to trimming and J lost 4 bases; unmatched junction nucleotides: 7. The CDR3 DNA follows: TGTGCCAGCAGCCCTTACACAGGGGTCTATGGCTACACCTTC. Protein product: CASSPYTGVYGYTF. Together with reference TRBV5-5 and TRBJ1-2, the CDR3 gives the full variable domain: DAGVTQSPTHLIKTRGQQVTLRCSPISGHKSVSWYQQVLGQGPQFIFQYYEKEERGRGNFPDRFSARQFPNYSSELNVNALLLGDSALYLCASSPYTGVYGYTFGSGTRLTVV.

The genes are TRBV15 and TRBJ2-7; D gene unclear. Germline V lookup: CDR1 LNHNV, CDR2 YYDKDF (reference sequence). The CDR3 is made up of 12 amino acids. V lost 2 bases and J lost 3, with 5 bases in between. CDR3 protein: CATSRPFYEQYF. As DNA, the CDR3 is TGTGCCACCAGCAGACCGTTCTACGAGCAGTACTTC. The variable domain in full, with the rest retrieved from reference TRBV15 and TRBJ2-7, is DAMVIQNPRYQVTQFGKPVTLSCSQTLNHNVMYWYQQKSSQAPKLLFHYYDKDFNNEADTPDNFQSRRPNTSFCFLDIRSPGLGDTAMYLCATSRPFYEQYFGPGTRLTVT.

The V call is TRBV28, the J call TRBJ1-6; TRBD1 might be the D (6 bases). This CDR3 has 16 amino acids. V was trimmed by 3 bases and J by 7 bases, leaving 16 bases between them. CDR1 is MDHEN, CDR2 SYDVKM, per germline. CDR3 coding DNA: TGTGCCAGCAGTTTGGGAGGGACGGGGGCGAATTCACCCCTCCACTTT. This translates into CASSLGGTGANSPLHF.

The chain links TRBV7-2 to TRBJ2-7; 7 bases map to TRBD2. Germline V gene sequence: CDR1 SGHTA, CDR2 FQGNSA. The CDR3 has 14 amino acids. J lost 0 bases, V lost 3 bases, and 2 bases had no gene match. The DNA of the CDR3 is TGTGCCAGCAGCTTTACTAGCGCCTCCTACGAGCAGTACTTC. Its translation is CASSFTSASYEQYF.

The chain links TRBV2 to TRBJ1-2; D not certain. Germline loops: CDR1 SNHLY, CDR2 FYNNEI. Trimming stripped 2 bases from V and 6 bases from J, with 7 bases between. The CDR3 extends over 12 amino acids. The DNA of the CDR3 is TGTGCCAGCAGTGAACAGTTCGATGGCTACACCTTC. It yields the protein CASSEQFDGYTF.

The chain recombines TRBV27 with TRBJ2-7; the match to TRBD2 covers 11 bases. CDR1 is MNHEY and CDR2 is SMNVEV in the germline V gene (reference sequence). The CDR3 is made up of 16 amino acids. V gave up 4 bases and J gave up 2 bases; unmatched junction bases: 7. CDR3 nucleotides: TGTGCCAGCAGTTCCCACGGGACTAGCGGTCCCTACGAGCAGTACTTC. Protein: CASSSHGTSGPYEQYF.

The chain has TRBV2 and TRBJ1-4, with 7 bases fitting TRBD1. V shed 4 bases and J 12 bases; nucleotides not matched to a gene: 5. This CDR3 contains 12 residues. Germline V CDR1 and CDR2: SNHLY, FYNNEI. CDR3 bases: TGTGCCAGCAGTGGACAGGGCACTGAACTGTTTTTT. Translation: CASSGQGTELFF.